This entry lists 21 T cell receptor beta chains sequenced from one sample in a study of shared clonotypes between healthy human individuals. Clones were read by immunoSEQ multiplex PCR, and TCRdb kept only the in-frame ones, dropping some. The sample has approximately 2.5 million clones, over 85% seen once; the top ten hold around 0.37%. Source material: naive CD4+ T cells from PBMCs. As to subset: CD45RA+ positively selected. These receptors came from a young man in good health. Some clones in this sample may be carry-over from other donors' samples.

The chain combines TRBV30 with TRBJ1-6, with D possibly TRBD1 on 5 matching bases. Per germline, CDR1 GTSNPN and CDR2 SVGIG (reference sequence). V was shortened by 0 bases and J by 7 bases, with 19 bases between the two germline ends. The CDR3 loop spans 17 amino acids. CDR3 DNA: TGTGCCTGGAGTGTACCAGGGTGGGGCACCGCCAATTCACCCCTCCACTTT. It codes for CAWSVPGWGTANSPLHF.

The V gene is TRBV7-2, the J gene TRBJ2-2; D perhaps matches TRBD1 (5 bases). V lost 5 bases to trimming and J lost 6 bases, with 16 bases between them. Germline loops: CDR1 SGHTA, CDR2 FQGNSA. The CDR3 runs to 15 residues. The CDR3 nucleotides are TGTGCCAGCAGCCAGGGTTCGGGCCTCGCCGGGGAGCTGTTTTTT. This codes for CASSQGSGLAGELFF.

This clone appeared a single time. The V and J genes are TRBV6-5 and TRBJ2-7, with 7 bases aligning to TRBD2. V shed 6 bases, J shed 5 bases, and the junction held 10 bases outside the gene matches. Germline values: CDR1 MNHEY, CDR2 SVGAGI. The CDR3 has 14 amino acids. CDR3 coding DNA: TGTGCCAGCAGAAAGGGGCGGGAGTACAACGAGCAGTACTTC. This encodes CASRKGREYNEQYF.

The J gene is TRBJ2-1, the V gene TRBV27; TRBD2 matches at 13 bases. The CDR3 sequence is 14 residues long. Germline V gene data show CDR1 as MNHEY and CDR2 as SMNVEV (reference sequence). V lost 5 bases to trimming and J lost 12 bases; unmatched junction nucleotides: 7. CDR3 bases: TGTGCCAGCAGTCCTCTGGGACTAGCGGGGACGCAGTTCTTC. This codes for CASSPLGLAGTQFF.

The chain is built from TRBV5-5 and TRBJ1-1, with D uncertain. In germline, CDR1 is SGHKS, CDR2 YYEKEE (reference sequence). Trimming took 4 bases from V and 1 from J, leaving 14 bases between them. The CDR3 consists of 15 residues. As DNA, the CDR3 is TGTGCCAGCAGCCCCATCCGACGGCAGAACACTGAAGCTTTCTTT. Its translation is CASSPIRRQNTEAFF.

The J gene is TRBJ2-1, the V gene TRBV7-9; D gene uncertain. Between the trimmed V and J ends, which lost 5 bases and 0 bases, there was a span of 11 bases. The CDR3 consists of 15 residues. From germline, CDR1 is SEHNR and CDR2 FQNEAQ (reference sequence). CDR3 sequence reads: CASSSTRSSYNEQFF. The CDR3 DNA reads TGTGCCAGCAGCAGCACGAGGAGCTCCTACAATGAGCAGTTCTTC.

The gene calls are TRBV19 and TRBJ1-5; TRBD1 matches at 8 bases. With 4 bases clipped from V and 2 bases from J, the junction kept 10 bases outside the gene matches. The CDR3 runs 17 residues. Germline V lookup: CDR1 LNHDA, CDR2 SQIVND (reference sequence). For the CDR3, the DNA is TGTGCCAGTAGTACCCCTGACAGGGGTCGCGGCAATCAGCCCCAGCATTTT. This translates into CASSTPDRGRGNQPQHF. Based on the CDR3 plus reference TRBV19 and TRBJ1-5, the full variable domain is DGGITQSPKYLFRKEGQNVTLSCEQNLNHDAMYWYRQDPGQGLRLIYYSQIVNDFQKGDIAEGYSVSREKKESFPLTVTSAQKNPTAFYLCASSTPDRGRGNQPQHFGDGTRLSIL.

In DNA form, the CDR3 reads TGTGCCAGCAGCCAGGTGGGGGTCTCTGGGGCCAACGTCCTGACTTTC. Translated: CASSQVGVSGANVLTF. The chain couples TRBV5-4 to TRBJ2-6, with D possibly being TRBD1 or TRBD2 (5 bases each). Germline V gene data show CDR1 as SGHNT and CDR2 as YYREEE (reference sequence). This CDR3 has 16 amino acids. V was trimmed by 4 bases and J by 0 bases, leaving 11 bases between them.

Details on this clone: Other DNA sequences in the sample encode the same CDR3. The chain combines TRBV18 with TRBJ2-5; 7 nucleotides line up with TRBD2. Trimming took 0 bases from V and 5 from J; bases not matched to a gene: 6. Germline V lookup: CDR1 KGHSH, CDR2 LQKENI. This CDR3 spans 15 amino acids. CDR3: CASSPPGRAGETQYF. The CDR3 DNA follows: TGTGCCAGCTCACCACCGGGGAGGGCAGGCGAGACCCAGTACTTC.

The chain recombines TRBV28 with TRBJ2-6; 7 bases agree with TRBD2. Trimming removed 1 base from V and 2 bases from J; junction bases left unmatched: 8. The CDR3 loop spans 18 amino acids. Germline CDR1 MDHEN, CDR2 SYDVKM. The CDR3 nucleotides read TGTGCCAGCAGTTTATATTCGGGGGGAAGGCCTGGGGCCAACGTCCTGACTTTC. This codes for CASSLYSGGRPGANVLTF. Full variable domain (missing parts from reference TRBV28 and TRBJ2-6): DVKVTQSSRYLVKRTGEKVFLECVQDMDHENMFWYRQDPGLGLRLIYFSYDVKMKEKGDIPEGYSVSREKKERFSLILESASTNQTSMYLCASSLYSGGRPGANVLTFGAGSRLTVL.

On this clone: Other DNA sequences in the sample encode the same CDR3. The rearrangement links TRBV7-3 to TRBJ2-2; TRBD1 agrees at 8 bases. The V gene end was trimmed by 2 bases and the J gene end by 1 base; junction bases not matched to a gene: 0. Per germline, CDR1 SGHTA and CDR2 FQGTGA. The CDR3 runs to 15 residues. As DNA, the CDR3 is TGTGCCAGCAGCTTAGGGACAGGGAACACCGGGGAGCTGTTTTTT. Amino acid sequence: CASSLGTGNTGELFF.

The V and J genes are TRBV28 and TRBJ1-1; 8 bases line up with TRBD1. There are 13 residues in the CDR3. With 5 bases clipped from V and 4 bases from J, the junction kept 3 bases outside the gene matches. From germline, CDR1 is MDHEN and CDR2 SYDVKM. CDR3 in amino acids: CASSPQGATEAFF. The CDR3 bases are TGTGCCAGCAGTCCTCAGGGGGCCACTGAAGCTTTCTTT.

This clone is a singleton in its sample. The chain employs TRBV16 and TRBJ1-5; TRBD1 is a possible D gene (6 bases). This CDR3 has 15 residues. The germline V and J ends were trimmed by 0 bases and 7 bases, with 13 bases remaining between them. The germline CDR1 and CDR2 sequences are KGHSY and FQNENV. CDR3 amino acids: CASSQSGAGDQPQHF. In nucleotides, the CDR3 is TGTGCCAGCAGCCAATCCGGGGCAGGGGACCAGCCCCAGCATTTT.

The chain employs TRBV5-1 and TRBJ2-7; 7 bases line up with TRBD2. The CDR3 is 13 residues long. In germline, CDR1 is SGHRS, CDR2 YFSETQ. Unmatched junction bases numbered 1, after V lost 4 bases and J lost 0 bases. The CDR3 bases are TGCGCCAGCAGCGGGGACTACTCCTACGAGCAGTACTTC. It codes for CASSGDYSYEQYF.

This clone was observed once. The genes are TRBV28 and TRBJ1-5; no reliable D call. CDR3 length equals 12 residues. V was shortened by 1 base and J by 9 bases, with 7 bases between the two germline ends. Germline V CDR1 and CDR2: MDHEN, SYDVKM. The DNA for the CDR3 is TGTGCCAGCAGTTTATCCCGTCCGCCCCAGCATTTT. Translating it yields CASSLSRPPQHF.

This clone was counted only a few times. V and J are TRBV18 and TRBJ1-4, with D unclear. This CDR3 contains 15 residues. From germline, CDR1 is KGHSH and CDR2 LQKENI. Trimming took off 1 base at V and 8 bases at J, with 14 bases between the two ends. This CDR3 is CASSPLGGQREKLFF. Here the CDR3 DNA reads TGTGCCAGCTCACCACTCGGAGGCCAGAGGGAAAAACTGTTTTTT.

The chain links TRBV30 to TRBJ2-1; D call uncertain. The CDR3 is made up of 11 amino acids. From germline, CDR1 is GTSNPN and CDR2 SVGIG (reference sequence). The CDR3 DNA reads TGTGCGGTCCAAACTTACAATGAGCAGTTCTTC. Its translation is CAVQTYNEQFF. The whole variable domain, filled in from reference TRBV30 and TRBJ2-1, reads SQTIHQWPATLVQPVGSPLSLECTVEGTSNPNLYWYRQAAGRGLQLLFYSVGIGQISSEVPQNLSASRPQDRQFILSSKKLLLSDSGFYLCAVQTYNEQFFGPGTRLTVL.

This chain uses TRBV5-1 with TRBJ2-7, with 7 bases that match TRBD1. The CDR3 length is 15 residues. Unmatched junction bases numbered 9, after V lost 4 bases and J lost 2 bases. The V gene's germline CDR1 is SGHRS and CDR2 YFSETQ. The CDR3 is CASSLTYDRAYEQYF. In DNA form, the CDR3 reads TGCGCCAGCAGCCTAACCTACGACAGGGCCTACGAGCAGTACTTC.

The chain recombines TRBV15 with TRBJ2-5, with a tentative D call TRBD2 (5 bases). V dropped 0 bases and J dropped 7 bases, with 12 bases sitting between them. The CDR3 totals 14 residues. Germline assignment: CDR1 LNHNV and CDR2 YYDKDF (reference sequence). The CDR3 spells CATSRDPPAGTQYF. CDR3 coding DNA: TGTGCCACCAGCAGAGATCCCCCCGCGGGGACCCAGTACTTC. Together with reference TRBV15 and TRBJ2-5, the CDR3 gives the full variable domain: DAMVIQNPRYQVTQFGKPVTLSCSQTLNHNVMYWYQQKSSQAPKLLFHYYDKDFNNEADTPDNFQSRRPNTSFCFLDIRSPGLGDTAMYLCATSRDPPAGTQYFGPGTRLLVL.

This clone was seen only a few times. This chain uses TRBV5-4 with TRBJ1-1; the match to TRBD1 covers 10 bases. Germline values: CDR1 SGHNT, CDR2 YYREEE (reference sequence). V dropped 0 bases and J dropped 5; count of bases not matched to a gene: 7. The CDR3 consists of 16 residues. The CDR3 region is CASSLGTGGGKTEAFF. The CDR3 nucleotides are TGTGCCAGCAGCTTGGGGACAGGGGGAGGAAAAACTGAAGCTTTCTTT.

The chain uses TRBV9 and TRBJ2-2; 11 nucleotides align to TRBD1. The CDR3 contains 18 residues. Germline loops: CDR1 SGDLS, CDR2 YYNGEE. Trimming cost V 3 bases and J 1 base; bases outside gene matches: 8. In DNA, the CDR3 is TGTGCCAGCAGCGCCCGGACAGGGGGCTTATGGAACACCGGGGAGCTGTTTTTT. Translated: CASSARTGGLWNTGELFF.